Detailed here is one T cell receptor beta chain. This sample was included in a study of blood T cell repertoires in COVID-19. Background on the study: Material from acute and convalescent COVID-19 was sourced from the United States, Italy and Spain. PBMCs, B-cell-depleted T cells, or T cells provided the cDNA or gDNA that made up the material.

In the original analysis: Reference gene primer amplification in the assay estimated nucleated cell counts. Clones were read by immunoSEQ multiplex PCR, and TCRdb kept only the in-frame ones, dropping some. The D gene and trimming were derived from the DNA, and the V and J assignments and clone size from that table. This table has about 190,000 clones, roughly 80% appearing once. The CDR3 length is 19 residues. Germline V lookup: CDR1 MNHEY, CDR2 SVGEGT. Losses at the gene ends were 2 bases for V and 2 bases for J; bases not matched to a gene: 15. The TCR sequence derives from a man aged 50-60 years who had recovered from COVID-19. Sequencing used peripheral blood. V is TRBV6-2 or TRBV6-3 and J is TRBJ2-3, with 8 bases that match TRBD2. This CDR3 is CASSYGHLAGPTPTDTQYF. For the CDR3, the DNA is TGTGCCAGCAGTTACGGGCACTTAGCGGGACCCACCCCCACAGATACGCAGTATTTT.